The 14 T cell receptor beta chains below were found in one sample sequenced in a study of CXCR3-negative and CXCR3-positive naive CD8 T cells. Each TRB cDNA library was prepared by 5' RACE (with UMI labels). TCRdb reprocessed the 5' RACE reads and keeps a single row for each CDR3 protein, giving no DNA. Seen in this sample are about 9,600 distinct CDR3 sequences; the ten most common clones hold roughly 1%. Sequenced: naive CXCR3- CD8+ T cells from blood. The subset was: CD45RO-CCR7+CD27+CD95- naive CD8+ T cells lacking CXCR3 (TNR3-). The receptors shown here come from a human donor in good health. Some clones in this sample may be carry-over from other donors' samples.

This clonotype shows up as medium-sized by frequency. CDR3 loop: CATTSTGSDTQYF. The chain uses TRBV12-3 or TRBV12-4 and TRBJ2-3. The CDR3 is made up of 13 amino acids.

The rearrangement links TRBV2 to TRBJ2-7; TCRdb picks TRBD2, but there is no DNA to check that call. The germline V gene has CDR1 SNHLY and CDR2 FYNNEI. The length of the CDR3 is 14 residues. CDR3: CASSDGLAGDEQYF.

This rearrangement joins TRBV9 to TRBJ1-1. The CDR3 covers 13 residues. Germline loops: CDR1 SGDLS, CDR2 YYNGEE. The CDR3 sequence is CASSVGMNTEAFF.

The genes are TRBV3-1 and TRBJ2-1; TCRdb's D gene call, TRBD1, goes unchecked for lack of DNA. Germline CDR1 and CDR2: LGHDT and YNNKEL (reference sequence). CDR3 size: 14 residues. CDR3 loop: CASSQVDIWDEQFF.

This sequence joins TRBV19 and TRBJ2-3; with no DNA, the TCRdb D assignment of TRBD1 cannot be verified. Germline V gene lookup returns CDR1 LNHDA and CDR2 SQIVND (reference sequence). The CDR3 sequence is 13 residues long. CDR3 protein: CASSIWGGDTQYF.

The chain is built from TRBV5-6 and TRBJ2-1; TCRdb names TRBD2, which stays unverified in the absence of DNA. Germline V CDR1 and CDR2: SGHDT, YYEEEE. The CDR3 is 18 residues long. The CDR3 sequence: CASSLATASGPTYNEQFF.

The chain has TRBV20-1 and TRBJ2-1; the D gene TCRdb calls, TRBD2, cannot be checked with no DNA. The germline gives CDR1 DFQATT, CDR2 SNEGSKA (reference sequence). The length of the CDR3 is 15 residues. Here the CDR3 reads CSASALRILGDEQFF.

This clonotype registers medium-sized (0.01 to 0.1%) by frequency. The rearrangement links TRBV18 to TRBJ2-1. CDR1 is KGHSH, CDR2 LQKENI, per germline. This CDR3 spans 15 amino acids. CDR3 sequence reads: CASSASTSPYNEQFF.

This rearrangement joins TRBV29-1 to TRBJ2-1. Germline V gene data show CDR1 as SQVTM and CDR2 as ANQGSEA. The CDR3 contains 13 residues. The chain's CDR3 is CSVLAVSYNEQFF.

Its frequency marks this clonotype as medium-sized. V gene TRBV7-6 combines with J gene TRBJ2-4; TCRdb names TRBD1, which stays unverified in the absence of DNA. The germline CDR1 and CDR2 sequences are SGHVS and FNYEAQ. CDR3 length equals 16 residues. CDR3: CASSSGQGVGLDIQYF.

Considering frequency, this clonotype is medium-sized. The CDR3 loop is CSAEFHQGGGIGEQYF. The chain uses TRBV20-1 and TRBJ2-7; TCRdb calls TRBD2, which cannot be checked without DNA. CDR1 is DFQATT, CDR2 SNEGSKA, per germline (reference sequence). The length of the CDR3 is 16 residues.

Frequency places this clonotype as medium-sized. The chain is built from TRBV4-3 and TRBJ2-3; checking the TCRdb D call of TRBD2 is not possible without DNA. CDR1 and CDR2 (germline): LGHNA, YSLEER. The CDR3 consists of 15 residues. The CDR3 spells CASSQDRLSGDTQYF.

This chain links TRBV2 with TRBJ2-3; TCRdb reports TRBD2, a call that lacks DNA to check it against. Germline assignment: CDR1 SNHLY and CDR2 FYNNEI. CDR3 length: 16 residues. CDR3 in amino acids: CASSANLDSSTDTQYF.

This clonotype is classed as medium-sized (0.01 to 0.1%) by frequency. The chain is built from TRBV9 and TRBJ1-1. Germline CDR1 reads SGDLS; CDR2 reads YYNGEE. The CDR3 is made up of 14 amino acids. The CDR3 loop is CASSVDGVYTEAFF.